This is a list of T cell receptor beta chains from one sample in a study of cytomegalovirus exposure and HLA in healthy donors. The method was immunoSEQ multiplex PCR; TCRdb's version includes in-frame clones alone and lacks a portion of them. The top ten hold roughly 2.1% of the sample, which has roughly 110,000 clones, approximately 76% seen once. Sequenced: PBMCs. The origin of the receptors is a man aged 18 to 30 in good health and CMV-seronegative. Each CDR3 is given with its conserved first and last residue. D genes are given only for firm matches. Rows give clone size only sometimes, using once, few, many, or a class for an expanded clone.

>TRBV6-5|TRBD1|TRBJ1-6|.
TGTGCCAGCAGTTACACTGGGACAGACCATTCACCCCTCCACTTT
CASSYTGTDHSPLHF
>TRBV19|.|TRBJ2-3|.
TGTGCCAGTAGTACCGACGGGATCACAGATACGCAGTATTTT
CASSTDGITDTQYF
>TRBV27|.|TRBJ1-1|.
TGTGCCAGCAGTTTAGGGAGGAGATCTGAAGCTTTCTTT
CASSLGRRSEAFF
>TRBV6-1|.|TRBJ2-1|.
TGTGCCAGCATTAATGGGGACTTCTACAATGAGCAGTTCTTC
CASINGDFYNEQFF
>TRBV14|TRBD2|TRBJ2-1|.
TGTGCCAGCAGCCAAGGAGGGACTAGCGTCAATGAGCAGTTCTTC
CASSQGGTSVNEQFF
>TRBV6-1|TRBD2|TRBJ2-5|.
TGTGCCAGCATCTCTAGCGGGGGGGTCCAAGAGACCCAGTACTTC
CASISSGGVQETQYF
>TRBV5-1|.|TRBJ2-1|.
TGCGCCAGCATCCGGGACTCCTCCTACAATGAGCAGTTCTTC
CASIRDSSYNEQFF
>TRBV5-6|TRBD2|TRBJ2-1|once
TGTGCCAGCAGCCGACTAGCGGGGGGACCAACGGGGCAGTTCTTC
CASSRLAGGPTGQFF
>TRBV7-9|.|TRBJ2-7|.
TGTGCCAGCAGCCCCTGGGGCGGTAACTCCTACGAGCAGTACTTC
CASSPWGGNSYEQYF
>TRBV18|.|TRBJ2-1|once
TGTGCCAGCTCACTCGTAAATCAGGGCTACAATGAGCAGTTCTTC
CASSLVNQGYNEQFF
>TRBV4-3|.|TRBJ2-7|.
TGCGCCAGCAGCCAAGAATACCAGGGGCCGAAGGGGGCCTACGAGCAGTACTTC
CASSQEYQGPKGAYEQYF
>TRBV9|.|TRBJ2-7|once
TGTGCCAGCAGCCCCACGGGACAAGCCTCCTACGAGCAGTACTTC
CASSPTGQASYEQYF
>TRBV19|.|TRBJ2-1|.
TGTGCCAGTAGTAAACCAGGGTCGGGGAGGTACAATGAGCAGTTCTTC
CASSKPGSGRYNEQFF
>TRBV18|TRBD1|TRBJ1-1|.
TGTGCCAGCTCGCCCAACACAGGGGGGAACACTGAAGCTTTCTTT
CASSPNTGGNTEAFF
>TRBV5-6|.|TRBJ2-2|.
TGTGCCAGCAGCCGAAGGGGCTTTAGTGGCGGGGAGCTGTTTTTT
CASSRRGFSGGELFF
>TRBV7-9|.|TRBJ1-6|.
TGTGCCAGCAGCTTATCCGCCAATGGCAATTCACCCCTCCACTTT
CASSLSANGNSPLHF
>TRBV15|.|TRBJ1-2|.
TGTGCCACCAGCGGAGGCGGAGCTGGCTACACCTTC
CATSGGGAGYTF
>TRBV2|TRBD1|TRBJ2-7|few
TGTGCCAGTGCCGGACAGGGAGGAGAGCAGTACTTC
CASAGQGGEQYF
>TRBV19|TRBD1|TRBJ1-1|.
TGTGCCAGTAGTACGGGACAGACGAACACTGAAGCTTTCTTT
CASSTGQTNTEAFF
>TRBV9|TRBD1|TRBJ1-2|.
TGTGCCAGCAGCGTAGTTGTAGGGGGCGAGGGAGGCTACACCTTC
CASSVVVGGEGGYTF
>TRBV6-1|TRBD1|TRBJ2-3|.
TGTGCCAGCAGTGCAGGGGGTAAAAGTGCTCTTCTTCTGGCAGATACGCAGTATTTT
CASSAGGKSALLLADTQYF
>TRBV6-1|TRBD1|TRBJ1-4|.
TGTGCCAGCAGTGAAGGCTCCGGGACAGGTGGGGAAAAACTGTTTTTT
CASSEGSGTGGEKLFF
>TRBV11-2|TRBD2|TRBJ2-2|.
TGTGCCAGCAGCTTAGTAGCGGGATACACCGGGGAGCTGTTTTTT
CASSLVAGYTGELFF
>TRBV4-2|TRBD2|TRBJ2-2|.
TGTGCCAGCAGCCAAGATGTCCTAGCGGGGGCCCTCACCGGGGAGCTGTTTTTT
CASSQDVLAGALTGELFF
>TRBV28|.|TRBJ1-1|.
TGTGCCAGCAGTCTACGTCGGGGGACTGAAGCTTTCTTT
CASSLRRGTEAFF
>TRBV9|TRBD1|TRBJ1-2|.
TGTGCCAGCAGCCCGGGGACAGCCAACTATGGCTACACCTTC
CASSPGTANYGYTF
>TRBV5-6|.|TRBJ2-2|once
TGTGCCAGCAGCTCAACGCCGGGACTCTCCTCAATTAGGGAGCTGTTTTTT
CASSSTPGLSSIRELFF